The clone carrying this T cell receptor beta chain was seen just once. The sample comes from a study of shared clonotypes between healthy human individuals. CDR1 is MNHEY and CDR2 is SMNVEV in the germline V gene (reference sequence). The CDR3 length is 14 residues. CD45RO-negative cells were positively selected for CCR7, leaving out terminally differentiated effector memory CD45RA+ cells. Clones were sequenced by immunoSEQ multiplex PCR, and TCRdb holds only the in-frame ones, with some missing. The table lists a few hundred thousand clones, around 95% of them singletons. This receptor was identified in a woman between 25 and 40 years old in good health. The genes are TRBV27 and TRBJ2-5, with D possibly being TRBD1 (5 bases). The J call could be wrong; TRBJ2-7 is a better fit for the DNA end. The sequenced sample was naive CD8+ T cells sorted from blood. CDR3 residues: CASSPSGSPSEQYF. The CDR3 DNA sequence: TGTGCCAGCAGCCCATCAGGGTCCCCCTCCGAGCAGTACTTC.